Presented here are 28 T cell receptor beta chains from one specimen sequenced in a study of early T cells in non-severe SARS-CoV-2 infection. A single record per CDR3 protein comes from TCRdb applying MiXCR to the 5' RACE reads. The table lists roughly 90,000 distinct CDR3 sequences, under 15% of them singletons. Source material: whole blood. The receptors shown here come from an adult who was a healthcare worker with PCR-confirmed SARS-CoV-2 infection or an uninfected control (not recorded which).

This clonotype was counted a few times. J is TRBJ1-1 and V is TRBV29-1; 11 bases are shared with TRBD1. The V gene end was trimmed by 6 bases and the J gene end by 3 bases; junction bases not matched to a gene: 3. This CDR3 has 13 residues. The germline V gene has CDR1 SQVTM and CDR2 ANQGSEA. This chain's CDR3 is CSVPGQGDTEAFF. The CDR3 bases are TGCAGCGTCCCGGGACAGGGGGACACTGAAGCTTTCTTT. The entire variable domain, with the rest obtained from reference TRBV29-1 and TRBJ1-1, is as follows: SAVISQKPSRDICQRGTSLTIQCQVDSQVTMMFWYRQQPGQSLTLIATANQGSEATYESGFVIDKFPISRPNLTFSTLTVSNMSPEDSSIYLCSVPGQGDTEAFFGQGTRLTVV.

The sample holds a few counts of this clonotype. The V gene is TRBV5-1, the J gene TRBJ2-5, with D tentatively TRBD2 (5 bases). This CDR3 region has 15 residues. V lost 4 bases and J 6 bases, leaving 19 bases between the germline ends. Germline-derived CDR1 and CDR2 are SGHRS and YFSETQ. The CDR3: CASSPSYDYPKTQYF. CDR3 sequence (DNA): TGCGCCAGCAGCCCGTCCTACGACTATCCGAAGACCCAGTACTTC.

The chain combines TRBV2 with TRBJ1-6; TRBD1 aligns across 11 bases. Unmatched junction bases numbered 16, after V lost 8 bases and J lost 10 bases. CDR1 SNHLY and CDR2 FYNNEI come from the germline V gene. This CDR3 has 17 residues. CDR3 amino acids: CASRGQGEYWIGSPLHF. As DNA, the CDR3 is TGTGCCAGCCGGGGACAGGGGGAATATTGGATTGGGTCACCCCTCCACTTT. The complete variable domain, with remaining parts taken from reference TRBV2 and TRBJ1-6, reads EPEVTQTPSHQVTQMGQEVILRCVPISNHLYFYWYRQILGQKVEFLVSFYNNEISEKSEIFDDQFSVERPDGSNFTLKIRSTKLEDSAMYFCASRGQGEYWIGSPLHFGNGTRLTVT.

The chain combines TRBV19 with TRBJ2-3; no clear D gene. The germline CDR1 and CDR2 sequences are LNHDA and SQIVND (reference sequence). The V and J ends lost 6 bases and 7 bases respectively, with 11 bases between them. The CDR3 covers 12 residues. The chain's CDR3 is CASSLGDYTQYF. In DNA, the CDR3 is TGTGCCAGTAGCCTTGGCGACTATACGCAGTATTTT.

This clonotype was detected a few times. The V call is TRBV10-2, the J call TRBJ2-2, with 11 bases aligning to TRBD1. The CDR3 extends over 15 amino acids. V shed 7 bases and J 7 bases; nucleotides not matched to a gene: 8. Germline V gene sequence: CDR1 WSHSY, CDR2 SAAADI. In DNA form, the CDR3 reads TGCGCCAGCATTCCAGGACAGGGGGCCGGCGGGGAGCTGTTTTTT. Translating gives CASIPGQGAGGELFF.

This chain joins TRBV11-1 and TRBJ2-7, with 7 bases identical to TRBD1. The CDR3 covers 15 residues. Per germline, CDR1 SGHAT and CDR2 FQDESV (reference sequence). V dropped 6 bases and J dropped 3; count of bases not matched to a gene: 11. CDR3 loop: CASRQSSDRIYEQYV. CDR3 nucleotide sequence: TGTGCCAGCAGACAAAGTTCGGACAGGATCTACGAGCAGTACGTC.

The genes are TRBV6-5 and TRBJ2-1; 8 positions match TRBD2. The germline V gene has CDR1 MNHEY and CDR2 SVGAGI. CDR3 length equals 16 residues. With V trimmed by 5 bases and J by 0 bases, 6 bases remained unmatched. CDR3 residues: CASSLLAGPSYNEQFF. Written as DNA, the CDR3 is TGTGCCAGCAGTCTCCTAGCGGGCCCCTCCTACAATGAGCAGTTCTTC.

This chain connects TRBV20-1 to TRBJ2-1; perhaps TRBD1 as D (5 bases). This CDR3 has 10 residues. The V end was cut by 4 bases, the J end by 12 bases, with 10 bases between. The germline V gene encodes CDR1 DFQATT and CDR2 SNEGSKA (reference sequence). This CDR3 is CSAIRGSQFF. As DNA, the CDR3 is TGCAGTGCTATAAGGGGCTCGCAGTTCTTC.

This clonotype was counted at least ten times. CDR3 coding DNA: TGTGCCAGCTCACCCCCCGGGACTAGCGGCATCTCGACCCAGTACTTC. It yields the protein CASSPPGTSGISTQYF. The chain has TRBV18 and TRBJ2-5, with 11 bases that match TRBD2. The ends lost 3 bases at V and 7 bases at J; junction bases unmatched: 10. The CDR3 is made up of 16 amino acids. In germline, CDR1 is KGHSH, CDR2 LQKENI.

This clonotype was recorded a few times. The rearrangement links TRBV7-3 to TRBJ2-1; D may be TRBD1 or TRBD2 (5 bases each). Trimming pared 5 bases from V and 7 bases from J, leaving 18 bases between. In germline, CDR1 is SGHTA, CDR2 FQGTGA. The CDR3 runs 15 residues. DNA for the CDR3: TGTGCCAGCAGCGGGGGACCCGGATCGGGGAATGAGCAGTTCTTC. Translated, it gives CASSGGPGSGNEQFF. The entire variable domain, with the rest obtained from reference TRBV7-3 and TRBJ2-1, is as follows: GAGVSQTPSNKVTEKGKYVELRCDPISGHTALYWYRQSLGQGPEFLIYFQGTGAADDSGLPNDRFFAVRPEGSVSTLKIQRTERGDSAVYLCASSGGPGSGNEQFFGPGTRLTVL.

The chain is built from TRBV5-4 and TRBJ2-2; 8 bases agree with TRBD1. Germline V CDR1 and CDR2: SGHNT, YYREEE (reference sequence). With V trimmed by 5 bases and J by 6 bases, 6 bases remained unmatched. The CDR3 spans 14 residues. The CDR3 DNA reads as TGTGCCAGCAGTATTCAGGACAGGGCCGGGGAGCTGTTTTTT. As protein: CASSIQDRAGELFF.

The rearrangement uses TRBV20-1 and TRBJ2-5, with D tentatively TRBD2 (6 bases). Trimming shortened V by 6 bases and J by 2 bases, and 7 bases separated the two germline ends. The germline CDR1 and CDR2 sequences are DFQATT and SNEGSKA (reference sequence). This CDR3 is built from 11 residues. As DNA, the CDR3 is TGCAGTGCGACTAGACAAGAGACCCAGTACTTC. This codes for CSATRQETQYF.

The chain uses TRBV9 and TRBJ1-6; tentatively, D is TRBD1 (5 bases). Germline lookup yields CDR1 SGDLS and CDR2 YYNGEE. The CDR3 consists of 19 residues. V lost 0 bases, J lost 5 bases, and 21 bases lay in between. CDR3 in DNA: TGTGCCAGCAGCGTAGATTTTGGGGTGGACACTCCTAATAATTCACCCCTCCACTTT. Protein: CASSVDFGVDTPNNSPLHF.

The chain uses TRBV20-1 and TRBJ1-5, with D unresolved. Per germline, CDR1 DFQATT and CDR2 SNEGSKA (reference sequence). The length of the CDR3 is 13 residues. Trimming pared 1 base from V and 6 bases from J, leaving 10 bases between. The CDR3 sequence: CSARGPSSQPQHF. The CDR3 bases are TGCAGTGCTAGAGGTCCTTCCTCTCAGCCCCAGCATTTT.

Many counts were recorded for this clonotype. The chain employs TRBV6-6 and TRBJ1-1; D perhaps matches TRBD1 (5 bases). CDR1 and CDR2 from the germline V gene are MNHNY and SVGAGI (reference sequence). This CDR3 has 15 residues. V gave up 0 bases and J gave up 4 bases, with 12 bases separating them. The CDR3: CASSYSPGTATEAFF. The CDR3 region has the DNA TGTGCCAGCAGTTACTCGCCGGGGACGGCCACTGAAGCTTTCTTT.

CDR3 region: CSVELPGETQYF. The CDR3 coding sequence is TGCAGCGTTGAACTCCCGGGAGAGACCCAGTACTTC. This rearrangement joins TRBV29-1 to TRBJ2-5; D remains unclear. Looked up from germline, CDR1 is SQVTM and CDR2 is ANQGSEA. CDR3 length: 12 residues. V was clipped by 2 bases and J by 4 bases, with 8 bases between them.

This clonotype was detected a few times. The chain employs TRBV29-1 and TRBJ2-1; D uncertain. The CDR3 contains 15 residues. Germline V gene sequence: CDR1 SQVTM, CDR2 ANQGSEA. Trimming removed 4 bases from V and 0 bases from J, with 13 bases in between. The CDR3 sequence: CSVVGFQSSYNEQFF. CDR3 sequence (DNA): TGCAGCGTTGTAGGGTTCCAGAGCTCCTACAATGAGCAGTTCTTC.

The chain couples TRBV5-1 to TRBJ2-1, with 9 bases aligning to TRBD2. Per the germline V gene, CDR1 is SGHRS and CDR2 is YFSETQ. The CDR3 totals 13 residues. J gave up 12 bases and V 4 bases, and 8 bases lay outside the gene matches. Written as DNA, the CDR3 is TGCGCCAGCAGCCAGACTAGCGGTGTACGGCAGTTCTTC. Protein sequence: CASSQTSGVRQFF.

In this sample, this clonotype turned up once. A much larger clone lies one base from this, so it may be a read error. CDR3 in amino acids: CNVRLTRGGNTEAFF. The CDR3 DNA is TGCAACGTTCGGTTGACCAGGGGCGGGAACACTGAAGCTTTCTTT. The rearrangement links TRBV29-1 to TRBJ1-1, with D possibly being TRBD1 (6 bases). The CDR3 totals 15 residues. Germline V gene lookup returns CDR1 SQVTM and CDR2 ANQGSEA.

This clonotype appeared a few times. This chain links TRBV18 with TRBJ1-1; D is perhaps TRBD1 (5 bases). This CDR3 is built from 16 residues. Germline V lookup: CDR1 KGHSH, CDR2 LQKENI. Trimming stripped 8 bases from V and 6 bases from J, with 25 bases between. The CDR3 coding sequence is TGTGCCAGCACAGTGCGATCAAAAACTACGGGGGCTGAAGCTTTCTTT. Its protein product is CASTVRSKTTGAEAFF.

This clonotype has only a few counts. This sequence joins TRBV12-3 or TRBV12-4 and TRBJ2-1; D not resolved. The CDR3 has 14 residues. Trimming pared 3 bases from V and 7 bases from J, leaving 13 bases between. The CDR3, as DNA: TGTGCCAGCAGTTTTTTGAGACTTGCGAATGAGCAGTTCTTC. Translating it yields CASSFLRLANEQFF.

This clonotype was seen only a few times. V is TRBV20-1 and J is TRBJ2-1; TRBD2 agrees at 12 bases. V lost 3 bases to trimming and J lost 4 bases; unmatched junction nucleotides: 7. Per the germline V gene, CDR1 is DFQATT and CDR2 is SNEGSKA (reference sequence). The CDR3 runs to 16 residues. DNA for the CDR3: TGCAGTGCTAGCACGACTAGCGGGGGAGGTTACAATGAGCAGTTCTTC. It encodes CSASTTSGGGYNEQFF.

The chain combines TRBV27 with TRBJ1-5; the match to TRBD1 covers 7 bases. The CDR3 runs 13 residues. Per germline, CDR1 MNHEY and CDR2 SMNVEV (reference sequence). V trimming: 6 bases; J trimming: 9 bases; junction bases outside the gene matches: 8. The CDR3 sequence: CASRTGKALPQHF. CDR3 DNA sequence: TGTGCCAGCAGGACAGGGAAAGCTTTGCCCCAGCATTTT.

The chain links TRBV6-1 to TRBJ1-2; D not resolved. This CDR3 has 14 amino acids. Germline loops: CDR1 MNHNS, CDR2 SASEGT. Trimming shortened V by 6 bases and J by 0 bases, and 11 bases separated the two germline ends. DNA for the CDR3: TGTGCCAGCAGAAGCTCGGGGTCTAACTATGGCTACACCTTC. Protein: CASRSSGSNYGYTF.

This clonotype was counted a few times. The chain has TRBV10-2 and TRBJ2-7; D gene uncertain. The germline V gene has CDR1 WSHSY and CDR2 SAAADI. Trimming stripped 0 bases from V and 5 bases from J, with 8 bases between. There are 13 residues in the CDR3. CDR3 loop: CASSESSNDEQYV. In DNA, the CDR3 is TGCGCCAGCAGTGAGTCGTCTAACGACGAGCAGTACGTC.

In DNA form, the CDR3 reads TGTGCCAGCAGCCCCTCCGGGCTGCCCACAGATACGCAGTATTTT. Translation gives CASSPSGLPTDTQYF. The rearrangement uses TRBV9 and TRBJ2-3; D is ambiguous. Per the germline V gene, CDR1 is SGDLS and CDR2 is YYNGEE. This CDR3 has 15 amino acids. Deletions cut 4 bases from V and 2 bases from J, with 14 bases between. Looking up the rest from reference TRBV9 and TRBJ2-3 gives the full variable domain: DSGVTQTPKHLITATGQRVTLRCSPRSGDLSVYWYQQSLDQGLQFLIQYYNGEERAKGNILERFSAQQFPDLHSELNLSSLELGDSALYFCASSPSGLPTDTQYFGPGTRLTVL.

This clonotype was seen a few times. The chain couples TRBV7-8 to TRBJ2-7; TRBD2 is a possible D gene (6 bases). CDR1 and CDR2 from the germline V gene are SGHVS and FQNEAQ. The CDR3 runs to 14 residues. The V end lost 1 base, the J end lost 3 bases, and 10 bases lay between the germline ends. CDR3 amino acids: CASSLEMGLYEQYV. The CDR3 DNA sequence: TGTGCCAGCAGCTTAGAGATGGGACTCTACGAGCAGTACGTC.

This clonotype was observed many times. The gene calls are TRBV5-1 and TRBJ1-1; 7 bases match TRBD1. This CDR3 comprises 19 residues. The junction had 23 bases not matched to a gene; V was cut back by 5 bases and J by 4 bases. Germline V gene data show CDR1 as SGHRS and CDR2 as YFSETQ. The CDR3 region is CASSTSRSRGQVLSTEAFF. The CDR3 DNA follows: TGCGCCAGCAGTACGAGTCGGTCGAGGGGGCAGGTTTTGAGCACTGAAGCTTTCTTT.